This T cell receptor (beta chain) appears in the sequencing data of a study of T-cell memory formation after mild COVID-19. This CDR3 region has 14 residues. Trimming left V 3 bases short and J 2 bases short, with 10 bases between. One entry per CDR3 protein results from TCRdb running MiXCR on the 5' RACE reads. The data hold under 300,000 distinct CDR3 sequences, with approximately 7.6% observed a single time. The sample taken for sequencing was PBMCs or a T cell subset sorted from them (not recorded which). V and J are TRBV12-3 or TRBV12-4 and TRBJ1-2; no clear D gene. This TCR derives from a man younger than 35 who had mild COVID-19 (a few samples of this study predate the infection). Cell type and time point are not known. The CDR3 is CASSFNPSNYGYTF. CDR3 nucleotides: TGTGCCAGCAGTTTCAACCCAAGCAACTATGGCTACACCTTC.